This T cell receptor (beta chain) derives from a study of a mutant IDH1 vaccine in newly diagnosed glioma. Across the study: Patients were started on vaccination 4-6 weeks after radiotherapy alone, or with temozolomide cycles. Therapy received beforehand was radiotherapy, temozolomide, or both, with most patients given both. Treated patients comprised roughly 60% males and roughly 40% females, mean age roughly 44 years.

As for this clone: Antigen unknown.

The sample's time point: week 5, during vaccination. Each dose of the vaccine consisted of 300 ug of mutant IDH1 20-mer peptide, with topical imiquimod. The germline gives CDR1 MNHNS, CDR2 SASEGT. The CDR3 is 14 amino acids. Germline trimming cut 8 bases from V and 3 bases from J; bases unmatched to any gene: 7. The table came from immunoSEQ multiplex PCR; TCRdb's copy has only in-frame clones and leaves some out. The data hold 40,000 to 50,000 clones, with roughly 88% observed a single time. Here the sequenced sample was PBMCs, taken from a glioma patient whose treatment included an IDH1 peptide vaccine. The chain uses TRBV6-1 and TRBJ2-7; TRBD1 aligns across 10 bases. The receptor comes from a man aged 35-49 years with glioma. The CDR3 sequence is CASRGQGIYYEQYF. CDR3 sequence (DNA): TGTGCCAGCCGGGGACAGGGGATATACTACGAGCAGTACTTC.